This T cell receptor (beta chain) was captured in a study of T cells in Graves' hyperthyroidism and ophthalmopathy. Study-wide points: Blood held most thyroid clonotypes expanded above 0.001 frequency.

The CDR3 has 15 residues. Trimming stripped 3 bases from V and 0 bases from J, with 12 bases between. Extraction of PBMCs used roughly 9.6 ml of fresh peripheral blood. In the case of this clonotype: The antigen is undetermined.

From RNA transcripts, TCR beta CDR3 regions were amplified. The primer set for the first-round RT-PCR of the TCR CDR3 was HTBI. TCRdb processed the multiplex PCR reads anew with MiXCR; each CDR3 protein has one entry. The sample lists around 450,000 distinct CDR3 sequences; approximately 14% were seen once. The source material was blood. The chain uses TRBV12-3 or TRBV12-4 and TRBJ2-7; possible D gene TRBD2, 6 bases. This clonotype originated in a young woman with Graves' hyperthyroidism. The CDR3: CASSLKRASSYEQYF. CDR3 DNA: TGTGCCAGCAGTTTGAAGCGGGCGAGCTCCTACGAGCAGTACTTC.